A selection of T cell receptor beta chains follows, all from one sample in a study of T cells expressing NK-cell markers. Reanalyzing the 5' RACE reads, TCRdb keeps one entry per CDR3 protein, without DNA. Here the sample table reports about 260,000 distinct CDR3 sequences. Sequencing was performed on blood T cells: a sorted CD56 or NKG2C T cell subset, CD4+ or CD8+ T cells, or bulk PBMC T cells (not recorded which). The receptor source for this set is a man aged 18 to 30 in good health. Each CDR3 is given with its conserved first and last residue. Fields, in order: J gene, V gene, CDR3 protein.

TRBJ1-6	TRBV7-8	CASSPQGPRSANNSPLHF
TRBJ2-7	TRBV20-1	CSARVVGGIEQYF
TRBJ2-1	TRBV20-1	CSARDEGTSGRARQFF
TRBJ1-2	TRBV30	CAWTPTGQGGYTF
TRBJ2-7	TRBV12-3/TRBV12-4	CASSTGREQYF
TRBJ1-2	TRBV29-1	CTFGGVDGYTF
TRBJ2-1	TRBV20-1	CSARPPSGGGDEQFF
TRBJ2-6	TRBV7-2	CASSEPGRLSGANVLTF
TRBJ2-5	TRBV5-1	CASRGGITQQETQYF
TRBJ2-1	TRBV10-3	CAIRLAGYNEQFF
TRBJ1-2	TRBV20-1	CSALRDSAFWGYTF
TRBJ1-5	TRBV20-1	CSARDPGDLQRGQPQHF
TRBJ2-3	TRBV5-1	CASSLGEAKPDTQYF
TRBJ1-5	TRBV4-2	CASSQDSQSNQPQHF
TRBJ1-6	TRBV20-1	CSASMTGGASPLHF
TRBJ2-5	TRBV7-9	CASTIGQGRETQYF
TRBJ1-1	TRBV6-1	CASSLKTGVVTEAFF
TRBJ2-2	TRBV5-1	CASSSKTGPAGTGELFF
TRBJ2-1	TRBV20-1	CSANVGASGTNEQFF
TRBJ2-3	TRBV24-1	CATSSGGDTQYF
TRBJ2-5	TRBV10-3	CAISESKKREGLETQYF
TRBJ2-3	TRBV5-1	CASSGASGSNTQYF
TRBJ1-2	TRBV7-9	CASSSTRSRGYTF
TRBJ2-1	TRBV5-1	CATGAEVGEQFF
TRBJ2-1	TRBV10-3	CAISESLQGGNEQFF
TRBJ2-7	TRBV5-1	CASSVNTGIEQYF
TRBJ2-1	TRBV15	CATSPGLLNNEQFF
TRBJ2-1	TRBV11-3	CASSLAVGGHNEQFF
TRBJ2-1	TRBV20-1	CSARASSGLHYNEQFF
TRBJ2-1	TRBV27	CASSRRRTSEFF
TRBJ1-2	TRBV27	CASSSIGSGYGYTF
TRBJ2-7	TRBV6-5	CASSRPGYEQYF
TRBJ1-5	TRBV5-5	CASSLEASLGPWVQPQHF
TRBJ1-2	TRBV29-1	CSVSIGVNYGYTF
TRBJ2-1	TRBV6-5	CASSYYTGPLNNEQFF
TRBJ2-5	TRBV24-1	CATSDLLSIPLLANPETQYF
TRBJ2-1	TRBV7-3	CASSLVPRSSYNEQFF
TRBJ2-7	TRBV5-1	CASSLGLAGALYEQYF
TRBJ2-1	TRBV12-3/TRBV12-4	CASSPTSGSEQFF
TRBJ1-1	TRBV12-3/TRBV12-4	CASRGDSQWTAFF
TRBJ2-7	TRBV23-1	CASSQSLGQAGDYEQYF
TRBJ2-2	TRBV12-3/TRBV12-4	CASRLAGHGELFF